This TCR beta chain originates from a study of blood T cell repertoires in COVID-19 (dated by TCRdb to 2020 to 2021). Turning to the overall study: The collaborator samples originated in the United States, Italy and Spain and spanned the acute and convalescent phases of COVID-19. The material from the prospective study consisted of cDNA or gDNA derived from T cells, B-cell-depleted T cells, or PBMCs. Samples were obtained from the ongoing ImmuneRACE study (first 160 participants) and from roughly 1,300 subjects provided by 6 global collaborators. Deeply sampled blood TCRbeta repertoires from subjects exposed to, actively infected with, or recovered from COVID-19 were included in the dataset. Sample metadata almost always included a de-identified subject ID, COVID-19 status, age in years and sex. A freely available public database, intended as a resource for researchers studying the immune response to SARS-CoV-2, is where the repertoires were released. HLA class I and class II types, where available, came from metadata supplied by the sample provider rather than from assay-based typing. The research as a whole found: How much clinical and demographic metadata was included differed by source and by participant, and the metadata was provided uncurated.

The CDR1 and CDR2 encoded by the germline V gene are MNHEY and SVGEGT. The CDR3 goes from the cysteine to the phenylalanine over 15 residues. Of the read, only the CDR3 DNA is kept; its 45 bases are in frame from base 1. Here V drops 4 bases and J drops 8 bases, and the junction holds 11 bases not matched to any gene. TCRbeta CDR3 regions were amplified from genomic DNA by means of the immunoSEQ Assay, a bias-controlled multiplex PCR. On the study's bioinformatics: Within the assay, amplification of reference gene primers was used to estimate how many nucleated cells each sample contained. To quantify the absolute abundance of each unique TCRbeta CDR3 rearrangement, sequence reads were collapsed and filtered. For each sample, productive Simpson clonality was calculated as the square root of Simpson's diversity index over productive rearrangements. Sourced from immuneACCESS, this table was stored by TCRdb with only in-frame sequences that have V and J called. A share of the clones is absent; for the studies checked, an unresolved V gene accounts for under half, and the remainder has no known explanation. V, J and clone size are those of that table, while D and trimming were read from the DNA. The sample includes 180,000 or so clones, with roughly 87% observed a single time. Roughly 1.5% of the sample belongs to the ten largest clones.

As concerns this clone: Its binding antigen is unknown. The sample holds no much larger clone one base away, and base qualities are not on file.

The collaborating institutions used their own protocols to collect whole blood in K2EDTA tubes. For TCRbeta analysis, collaborators shipped samples in one of three forms: frozen whole blood, isolated PBMCs, or DNA extracted from either of those sample types. The V gene is TRBV6-2 or TRBV6-3 and the J gene is TRBJ1-2, with 9 bases aligning to TRBD1. This sequence originates from a woman aged 50 to 65 with acute or convalescent COVID-19. Sample: peripheral blood. The nucleotides read TGTGCCAGCAGTTTTCCCGGGACAGGGAGGGAAGGCTACACCTTC. It specifies CASSFPGTGREGYTF.